This is a list of T cell receptor beta chains from one sample in a study of blood T cell repertoires in COVID-19. TCRdb keeps only in-frame clones here, not all; method: immunoSEQ multiplex PCR. The repertoire consists of approximately 260,000 clones, with almost 90% occurring once and the leading ten covering approximately 2.1%. The sequenced sample was peripheral blood. The origin of the receptors is a woman in her sixties with COVID-19, enrolled during active disease. Both conserved end residues are part of each CDR3. The D gene is left open where the match is weak. The listing skips clone size in some rows; elsewhere it reads once, few, many or a size class.

cdr3_nt	cdr3_aa	clone_size	d_call	j_call	v_call
TGCGCCAGCAGCCAGAACCCGAGGACAGGGATGAACACTGAAGCTTTCTTT	CASSQNPRTGMNTEAFF	NA	TRBD1	TRBJ1-1	TRBV4-1
TGTGCCAGCAGCTTACGGGGTTCAGGCTACACCTTC	CASSLRGSGYTF	NA	NA	TRBJ1-2	TRBV7-8
TGTGCCAGCAGCCAAGTAATGGAGGCTGGGGCCAACGTCCTGACTTTC	CASSQVMEAGANVLTF	NA	NA	TRBJ2-6	TRBV4-2
TGTGCCAGCAGCCGGGACAGAGCTAACTATGGCTACACCTTC	CASSRDRANYGYTF	NA	TRBD1	TRBJ1-2	TRBV5-4
TGCGCCAGCAGCACCGGGACAGGTGGATATGAGCAGTTCTTC	CASSTGTGGYEQFF	NA	TRBD1	TRBJ2-1	TRBV4-3
TGTGCCATCAGTGAGAACCCCGGGACAGGTGCTTTCTTT	CAISENPGTGAFF	NA	TRBD1	TRBJ1-1	TRBV10-3
TGTGCCACCAGCAGAGGACAGCTGAACACTGAAGCTTTCTTT	CATSRGQLNTEAFF	NA	NA	TRBJ1-1	TRBV15
TGTGCCAGCAGATATCTATCCGGGGGTCGGACAGATACGCAGTATTTT	CASRYLSGGRTDTQYF	once	NA	TRBJ2-3	TRBV2
TGTGCCAGTAGCTCGACAGGGGGCAAAGGCGAGCAGTACTTC	CASSSTGGKGEQYF	NA	TRBD1	TRBJ2-7	TRBV19
TGTGCCAGTAGTGCGGGCTTCACGACAGGGGGGAACTATGGCTACACCTTC	CASSAGFTTGGNYGYTF	NA	TRBD1	TRBJ1-2	TRBV19
TGTGCCAGCAGCTCGGACAGGAGGTATGGCTACACCTTC	CASSSDRRYGYTF	NA	TRBD1	TRBJ1-2	TRBV7-9
TGTGCCAGCAGCAAAGACCGGACAGGGCACACTGAAGCTTTCTTT	CASSKDRTGHTEAFF	NA	TRBD1	TRBJ1-1	TRBV11-2
TGTGCCAGCAGCCAAGGGCAGGGATATGGCTACACCTTC	CASSQGQGYGYTF	NA	NA	TRBJ1-2	TRBV4-2
TGTGCCAGCAGCTTAGATCGTTGGGAGGAAGGGGCCTACGAGCAGTACTTC	CASSLDRWEEGAYEQYF	once	NA	TRBJ2-7	TRBV11-2
TGCGCCAGCAGCCAAGAGGGGGGGGTCTATGTTGTCGGCTACACCTTC	CASSQEGGVYVVGYTF	NA	NA	TRBJ1-2	TRBV4-3
TGTGCCAGCAGTTTATATATCACCGGGGAGCTGTTTTTT	CASSLYITGELFF	NA	NA	TRBJ2-2	TRBV27
TGTGCCAGCAGCTTATCGGGTCTGGCAGGGAAGGACGAAAAACTGTTTTTT	CASSLSGLAGKDEKLFF	NA	NA	TRBJ1-4	TRBV7-2
TGTGCCAGCAGCTCCTTCACCGGGGAGCTGTTTTTT	CASSSFTGELFF	NA	NA	TRBJ2-2	TRBV7-3
TGTGCCAGCAGTTACGAGGGAGGAGCCCTCCACTTT	CASSYEGGALHF	NA	NA	TRBJ1-6	TRBV6-5
TGTGCCAGCAGCGTCGGGACAGGGGTCGAAAAACTGTTTTTT	CASSVGTGVEKLFF	NA	TRBD1	TRBJ1-4	TRBV9
TGCGCCAGCGGACAGGGGATTAGCTCTGGGGCCAACGTCCTGACTTTC	CASGQGISSGANVLTF	NA	TRBD1	TRBJ2-6	TRBV5-1
TGTGCCAGTAGTAACCCCTTAAGAGGGCTTAACACTGAAGCTTTCTTT	CASSNPLRGLNTEAFF	NA	NA	TRBJ1-1	TRBV19
TGTGCCAGCAGCGCGACAGGGAACTCTGGAAACACCATATATTTT	CASSATGNSGNTIYF	NA	TRBD1	TRBJ1-3	TRBV7-9
TGTGCCAGCAGCTTAGCGGGGCTACACAATGAGCAGTTCTTC	CASSLAGLHNEQFF	NA	NA	TRBJ2-1	TRBV7-9
TGTGCCAGCAGCTTGGCAGGGTGGGAAGTCTCCTACGAGCAGTACTTC	CASSLAGWEVSYEQYF	NA	NA	TRBJ2-7	TRBV5-6
TGTGCCAGCAGCCAACGGTTTACTAGCGGGGGCTACGAGCAGTACTTC	CASSQRFTSGGYEQYF	NA	TRBD2	TRBJ2-7	TRBV3-1/TRBV3-2